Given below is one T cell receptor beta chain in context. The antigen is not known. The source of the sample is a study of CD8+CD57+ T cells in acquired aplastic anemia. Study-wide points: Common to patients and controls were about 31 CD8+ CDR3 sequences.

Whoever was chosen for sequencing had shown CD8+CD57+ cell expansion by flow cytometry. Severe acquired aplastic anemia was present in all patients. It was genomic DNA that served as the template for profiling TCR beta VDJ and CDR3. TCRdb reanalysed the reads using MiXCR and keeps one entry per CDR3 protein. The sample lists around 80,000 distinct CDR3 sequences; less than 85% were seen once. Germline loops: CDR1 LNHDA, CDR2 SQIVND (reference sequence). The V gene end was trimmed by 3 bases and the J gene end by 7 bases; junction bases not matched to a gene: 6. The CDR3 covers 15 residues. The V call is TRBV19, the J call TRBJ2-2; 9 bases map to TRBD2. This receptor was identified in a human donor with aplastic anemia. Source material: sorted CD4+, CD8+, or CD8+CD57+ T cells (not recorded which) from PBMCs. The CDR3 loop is CASSILSGSVGELFF. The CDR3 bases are TGTGCCAGTAGTATTCTTAGCGGGAGCGTCGGGGAGCTGTTTTTT.